This is a list of T cell receptor beta chains from one sample in a study of neoadjuvant anti-PD-1 for oral cavity cancer. Profiled with immunoSEQ multiplex PCR; TCRdb holds only in-frame clones, not every one. The sample shows over 6,000 clones, around 57% of them seen only once. The material was PBMCs, obtained after nivolumab (anti-PD-1) treatment. All receptors come from a person aged 40 to 85 with oral cavity squamous cell carcinoma. Both conserved end residues are part of each CDR3. Each record gives: clone size, V gene, J gene, D gene, CDR3 length, CDR3 protein, CDR3 DNA. D genes are given only for firm matches. Only part of the rows carry a size: once, few, many, or a class if the clone is expanded.

clone size: NA
V gene: TRBV4-3
J gene: TRBJ2-1
D gene: TRBD2
CDR3 length: 16
CDR3 protein: CASSLGLAISYNEQFF
CDR3 DNA: TGCGCCAGCAGCCTTGGACTAGCGATCTCCTACAATGAGCAGTTCTTC

clone size: once
V gene: TRBV6-5
J gene: TRBJ2-7
D gene: TRBD2
CDR3 length: 16
CDR3 protein: CASSYPLAGGPVEQYF
CDR3 DNA: TGTGCCAGCAGTTACCCATTAGCGGGGGGGCCTGTCGAGCAGTACTTC

clone size: NA
V gene: TRBV6-6
J gene: TRBJ2-1
D gene: TRBD1
CDR3 length: 15
CDR3 protein: CASTHPTGPSSEQFF
CDR3 DNA: TGTGCCAGCACCCACCCGACAGGGCCCTCCAGTGAGCAGTTCTTC

clone size: few
V gene: TRBV7-9
J gene: TRBJ1-5
D gene: TRBD1
CDR3 length: 16
CDR3 protein: CASSLGTGKRHQPQHF
CDR3 DNA: TGTGCCAGCAGCTTAGGGACAGGGAAGCGACATCAGCCCCAGCATTTT

clone size: few
V gene: TRBV6-5
J gene: TRBJ1-2
D gene: NA
CDR3 length: 15
CDR3 protein: CASSYSVLVLDGYTF
CDR3 DNA: TGTGCCAGCAGTTACTCGGTTCTGGTTTTAGATGGCTACACCTTC

clone size: NA
V gene: TRBV9
J gene: TRBJ2-2
D gene: TRBD2
CDR3 length: 17
CDR3 protein: CASSALGLAGLTGELFF
CDR3 DNA: TGTGCCAGCAGCGCCTTAGGACTAGCGGGGTTAACCGGGGAGCTGTTTTTT

clone size: NA
V gene: TRBV7-2
J gene: TRBJ1-6
D gene: NA
CDR3 length: 18
CDR3 protein: CASSPSPQRLPGNSPLHF
CDR3 DNA: TGTGCCAGCAGCCCGAGCCCCCAAAGACTCCCGGGAAATTCACCCCTCCACTTT

clone size: NA
V gene: TRBV6-5
J gene: TRBJ1-1
D gene: NA
CDR3 length: 14
CDR3 protein: CASSSGGTNTEAFF
CDR3 DNA: TGTGCCAGCAGTAGTGGGGGGACGAACACTGAAGCTTTCTTT

clone size: NA
V gene: TRBV5-1
J gene: TRBJ2-5
D gene: NA
CDR3 length: 13
CDR3 protein: CASSFQAAETQYF
CDR3 DNA: TGCGCCAGCAGCTTCCAGGCGGCGGAGACCCAGTACTTC

clone size: few
V gene: TRBV5-4
J gene: TRBJ1-6
D gene: TRBD1
CDR3 length: 15
CDR3 protein: CASSLGTGVNSPLHF
CDR3 DNA: TGTGCCAGCAGCTTGGGGACAGGGGTTAATTCACCCCTCCACTTT

clone size: NA
V gene: TRBV4-2
J gene: TRBJ1-6
D gene: NA
CDR3 length: 17
CDR3 protein: CASSQDNQGPRYSPLHF
CDR3 DNA: TGTGCCAGCAGCCAAGACAATCAGGGTCCGCGGTATTCACCCCTCCACTTT

clone size: NA
V gene: TRBV19
J gene: TRBJ2-4
D gene: TRBD2
CDR3 length: 16
CDR3 protein: CASKAGLAGAMDIQYF
CDR3 DNA: TGTGCCAGTAAGGCAGGGCTAGCGGGGGCCATGGACATTCAGTACTTC

clone size: NA
V gene: TRBV2
J gene: TRBJ2-1
D gene: NA
CDR3 length: 11
CDR3 protein: CAIDEYNEQFF
CDR3 DNA: TGTGCCATAGACGAGTACAATGAGCAGTTCTTC

clone size: NA
V gene: TRBV19
J gene: TRBJ2-1
D gene: NA
CDR3 length: 14
CDR3 protein: CASSMDTSYNEQFF
CDR3 DNA: TGTGCCAGTAGTATGGACACCTCCTACAATGAGCAGTTCTTC

clone size: few
V gene: TRBV5-1
J gene: TRBJ2-7
D gene: NA
CDR3 length: 14
CDR3 protein: CASSLQGKGYEQYF
CDR3 DNA: TGCGCCAGCAGCTTACAGGGTAAAGGGTACGAGCAGTACTTC

clone size: NA
V gene: TRBV4-3
J gene: TRBJ2-1
D gene: TRBD1
CDR3 length: 16
CDR3 protein: CASSQVVGQGYNEQFF
CDR3 DNA: TGCGCCAGCAGCCAAGTAGTAGGACAGGGATACAATGAGCAGTTCTTC

clone size: NA
V gene: TRBV9
J gene: TRBJ2-3
D gene: TRBD2
CDR3 length: 17
CDR3 protein: CASSVEAGAIGTDTQYF
CDR3 DNA: TGTGCCAGCAGCGTAGAAGCGGGGGCAATCGGGACAGATACGCAGTATTTT

clone size: NA
V gene: TRBV19
J gene: TRBJ2-5
D gene: NA
CDR3 length: 15
CDR3 protein: CASSIDPAAQETQYF
CDR3 DNA: TGTGCCAGTAGTATAGATCCTGCAGCCCAAGAGACCCAGTACTTC

clone size: few
V gene: TRBV7-2
J gene: TRBJ2-2
D gene: NA
CDR3 length: 14
CDR3 protein: CASSLSPVVGELFF
CDR3 DNA: TGTGCCAGCAGCTTAAGCCCAGTAGTCGGGGAGCTGTTTTTT

clone size: NA
V gene: TRBV27
J gene: TRBJ1-2
D gene: TRBD1
CDR3 length: 15
CDR3 protein: CASRMWTGANYGYTF
CDR3 DNA: TGTGCCAGCAGAATGTGGACAGGGGCTAACTATGGCTACACCTTC

clone size: NA
V gene: TRBV6-5
J gene: TRBJ2-1
D gene: TRBD1
CDR3 length: 15
CDR3 protein: CASSGGTGGSNEQFF
CDR3 DNA: TGTGCCAGCAGCGGAGGGACAGGGGGTTCCAATGAGCAGTTCTTC

clone size: NA
V gene: TRBV19
J gene: TRBJ1-1
D gene: NA
CDR3 length: 17
CDR3 protein: CASSIFPPAALNTEAFF
CDR3 DNA: TGTGCCAGTAGTATTTTCCCCCCGGCGGCCCTGAACACTGAAGCTTTCTTT

clone size: few
V gene: TRBV11-2
J gene: TRBJ2-1
D gene: NA
CDR3 length: 16
CDR3 protein: CASSLDLVQWGNEQFF
CDR3 DNA: TGTGCCAGCAGCTTAGATCTCGTACAGTGGGGCAATGAGCAGTTCTTC

clone size: few
V gene: TRBV7-2
J gene: TRBJ1-5
D gene: TRBD1
CDR3 length: 15
CDR3 protein: CASSRTQGRNQPQHF
CDR3 DNA: TGTGCCAGCAGCCGAACACAGGGGCGTAATCAGCCCCAGCATTTT

clone size: once
V gene: TRBV7-2
J gene: TRBJ2-5
D gene: TRBD2
CDR3 length: 15
CDR3 protein: CASSASGGALETQYF
CDR3 DNA: TGTGCCAGCAGCGCTAGCGGGGGGGCGTTGGAGACCCAGTACTTC

clone size: NA
V gene: TRBV28
J gene: TRBJ1-4
D gene: TRBD1
CDR3 length: 15
CDR3 protein: CATKPKTGFNEKLFF
CDR3 DNA: TGTGCCACCAAACCTAAGACAGGGTTTAATGAAAAACTGTTTTTT

clone size: NA
V gene: TRBV6-1
J gene: TRBJ2-3
D gene: TRBD2
CDR3 length: 17
CDR3 protein: CASSALAGGRATDTQYF
CDR3 DNA: TGTGCCAGCAGTGCACTAGCGGGGGGCCGAGCCACAGATACGCAGTATTTT

clone size: NA
V gene: TRBV4-2
J gene: TRBJ2-1
D gene: TRBD2
CDR3 length: 16
CDR3 protein: CASSQDRAGDHNEQFF
CDR3 DNA: TGTGCCAGCAGCCAAGATAGAGCGGGGGACCACAATGAGCAGTTCTTC

clone size: NA
V gene: TRBV7-2
J gene: TRBJ2-3
D gene: TRBD2
CDR3 length: 15
CDR3 protein: CASSFLAGGTDTQYF
CDR3 DNA: TGTGCCAGCAGCTTTCTAGCGGGGGGCACAGATACGCAGTATTTT

clone size: NA
V gene: TRBV6-5
J gene: TRBJ2-2
D gene: NA
CDR3 length: 16
CDR3 protein: CASSYWGARNTGELFF
CDR3 DNA: TGTGCCAGCAGTTACTGGGGGGCGCGGAACACCGGGGAGCTGTTTTTT

clone size: NA
V gene: TRBV4-3
J gene: TRBJ1-1
D gene: NA
CDR3 length: 17
CDR3 protein: CASSQVTAGWRSTEAFF
CDR3 DNA: TGCGCCAGCAGCCAAGTCACGGCAGGGTGGAGGAGCACTGAAGCTTTCTTT

clone size: NA
V gene: TRBV9
J gene: TRBJ1-1
D gene: NA
CDR3 length: 15
CDR3 protein: CASSPVGGANTEAFF
CDR3 DNA: TGTGCCAGCAGCCCAGTGGGGGGCGCAAACACTGAAGCTTTCTTT

clone size: NA
V gene: TRBV7-2
J gene: TRBJ2-7
D gene: TRBD2
CDR3 length: 12
CDR3 protein: CASSLRAGGQYF
CDR3 DNA: TGTGCCAGCAGCTTAAGAGCGGGGGGGCAGTACTTC

clone size: once
V gene: TRBV6-1
J gene: TRBJ1-3
D gene: TRBD1
CDR3 length: 14
CDR3 protein: CASGETGAGNTIYF
CDR3 DNA: TGTGCCAGTGGGGAGACAGGGGCTGGAAACACCATATATTTT

clone size: NA
V gene: TRBV4-2
J gene: TRBJ2-7
D gene: TRBD1
CDR3 length: 17
CDR3 protein: CASSQENPGTGGYEQYF
CDR3 DNA: TGTGCCAGCAGCCAAGAAAATCCCGGGACAGGGGGCTACGAGCAGTACTTC

clone size: few
V gene: TRBV5-8
J gene: TRBJ1-1
D gene: TRBD1
CDR3 length: 16
CDR3 protein: CASRLYRGGRYTEAFF
CDR3 DNA: TGTGCCAGCAGACTATACAGGGGAGGAAGGTACACTGAAGCTTTCTTT

clone size: NA
V gene: TRBV6-6
J gene: TRBJ1-5
D gene: TRBD1
CDR3 length: 15
CDR3 protein: CASSLTGDGNQPQHF
CDR3 DNA: TGTGCCAGCAGTCTTACAGGGGATGGCAATCAGCCCCAGCATTTT

clone size: few
V gene: TRBV10-3
J gene: TRBJ1-6
D gene: TRBD1
CDR3 length: 16
CDR3 protein: CAISEAHRGQDSPLHF
CDR3 DNA: TGTGCCATCAGTGAGGCTCACAGGGGGCAAGATTCACCCCTCCACTTT

clone size: NA
V gene: TRBV6-5
J gene: TRBJ2-7
D gene: NA
CDR3 length: 13
CDR3 protein: CASSYSGQPKMYF
CDR3 DNA: TGTGCCAGCAGTTACTCGGGGCAGCCTAAGATGTACTTC

clone size: NA
V gene: TRBV6-6
J gene: TRBJ2-1
D gene: TRBD1
CDR3 length: 13
CDR3 protein: CAITGGAGNEQFF
CDR3 DNA: TGTGCCATTACAGGGGGCGCAGGTAATGAGCAGTTCTTC

clone size: NA
V gene: TRBV18
J gene: TRBJ1-1
D gene: TRBD1
CDR3 length: 16
CDR3 protein: CASSPGQGRLSTEAFF
CDR3 DNA: TGTGCCAGCTCACCAGGACAGGGACGTTTGTCTACTGAAGCTTTCTTT

clone size: NA
V gene: TRBV4-1
J gene: TRBJ2-1
D gene: TRBD2
CDR3 length: 15
CDR3 protein: CASSQGAGGNNEQFF
CDR3 DNA: TGCGCCAGCAGCCAAGGGGCGGGGGGCAACAATGAGCAGTTCTTC

clone size: NA
V gene: TRBV5-4
J gene: TRBJ1-1
D gene: NA
CDR3 length: 13
CDR3 protein: CASSLVEGDEAFF
CDR3 DNA: TGTGCCAGCAGCTTGGTAGAAGGTGATGAAGCTTTCTTT

clone size: NA
V gene: TRBV7-9
J gene: TRBJ2-7
D gene: NA
CDR3 length: 14
CDR3 protein: CASSSRGGSGEQYF
CDR3 DNA: TGTGCCAGCAGCTCCAGGGGGGGCTCGGGCGAGCAGTACTTC

clone size: NA
V gene: TRBV21-1
J gene: TRBJ1-1
D gene: NA
CDR3 length: 17
CDR3 protein: CASSKVLWGPGNTEAFF
CDR3 DNA: NA

clone size: NA
V gene: TRBV19
J gene: TRBJ1-2
D gene: NA
CDR3 length: 15
CDR3 protein: CASSPLGSPNYGYTF
CDR3 DNA: TGTGCCAGTAGCCCGTTGGGGAGTCCTAACTATGGCTACACCTTC